What follows describes a single TCR beta chain. Its antigen is as yet unknown. The entry originates in a study of T cell clones after liver transplantation. Looking at the study overall: Samples came from ITN030ST, which attempted immunosuppression withdrawal within 2 years of liver transplantation. Pre-transplant mixed lymphocyte reactions yielded third-party-reactive TCRbeta sequences as comparators for graft-donor-reactive sequences. Until 12-24 months post-transplant, subjects got standard immunosuppression and no induction.

Only in-frame clones appear in the TCRdb table, and some are missing; sequencing was by immunoSEQ multiplex PCR. In the table there are 85,000 to 130,000 clones, 75% to 85% of which are singletons. Whole-study findings and limits: A larger donor-reactive than third-party decline suggested partial antigen-specific deletion.

Trimming took off 2 bases at V and 0 bases at J, with 18 bases between the two ends. The CDR3 is made up of 17 amino acids. The germline gives CDR1 SGHDT, CDR2 YYEEEE. The rearrangement links TRBV5-6 to TRBJ2-7; a possible D gene is TRBD2 (7 bases). Sequences were derived from CD4+ T cells from blood, sampled before liver transplant. The sequence derives from a human donor who received a liver transplant. The CDR3 here is CASSLKEGGIISYEQYF. CDR3 nucleotides: TGTGCCAGCAGCTTAAAGGAGGGGGGGATCATCTCCTACGAGCAGTACTTC.